The clone carrying this TCR beta chain was recorded a few times. The sample originates from a study of blood T cell repertoires in COVID-19. About the study: T cells, B-cell-depleted T cells, or PBMCs supplied cDNA or gDNA.

The Seattle patients joined while their infection was active and were tracked longitudinally afterward. The length of the CDR3 is 18 residues. Losses at the gene ends were 5 bases for V and 4 bases for J; bases not matched to a gene: 13. The germline V gene has CDR1 SGHTA and CDR2 FQGTGA. Clones were sequenced by immunoSEQ multiplex PCR, and TCRdb holds only the in-frame ones, with some missing. Here the sample spans approximately 60,000 clones, around 82% being singletons. This sequence originates from a man aged 55 to 70 with COVID-19, enrolled during active disease. The rearrangement joins TRBV7-3 to TRBJ2-2; 10 bases agree with TRBD2. What was sequenced was peripheral blood. The CDR3: CASSPQAGGPLSTGELFF. Written as DNA, the CDR3 is TGTGCCAGCAGCCCGCAAGCGGGGGGGCCGTTGAGCACCGGGGAGCTGTTTTTT. The full variable domain, in which reference TRBV7-3 and TRBJ2-2 provide the parts outside the CDR3, is GAGVSQTPSNKVTEKGKYVELRCDPISGHTALYWYRQSLGQGPEFLIYFQGTGAADDSGLPNDRFFAVRPEGSVSTLKIQRTERGDSAVYLCASSPQAGGPLSTGELFFGEGSRLTVL.